Sequencing of this T cell receptor (beta chain) was carried out in a study of cytomegalovirus exposure and HLA in healthy donors. Notes on the study in general: Sequencing depth across donors, presence/absence analyses assumed, was roughly uniform.

Healthy individuals who donated bone marrow served as the donors. As regards this clone: Its antigen is undetermined.

Both 60 Vbeta primers and 13 Jbeta primers went into the PCR. Assay used: immunoSEQ multiplex PCR; TCRdb lists only in-frame clones, some missing. The sample lists 110,000 to 150,000 clones, around 75% occurring once. Trimming stripped 4 bases from V and 1 base from J, with 9 bases between. Germline V gene lookup returns CDR1 SGHRS and CDR2 YFSETQ. The CDR3 has 15 amino acids. J is TRBJ1-6 and V is TRBV5-1; the D gene is possibly TRBD1 (5 bases). Input material: PBMCs. The clonotype originates from a female donor in good health and CMV-seronegative. As DNA, the CDR3 is TGCGCCAGCAGCCCGGGGGGTTCCTATAATTCACCCCTCCACTTT. Translating gives CASSPGGSYNSPLHF.